One and the same sample provided the 10 T cell receptor beta chains below, sequenced in a study of T cells in Graves' hyperthyroidism and ophthalmopathy. There were TCR beta CDR3 regions amplified from RNA transcripts. Initially, a first-round RT-PCR of the TCR CDR3 employed the HTBI primer set. TCRdb fed the multiplex PCR reads into MiXCR, producing one record per CDR3 protein. This table has fewer than 600,000 distinct CDR3 sequences, 13% to 15% appearing once. The sequenced material came from blood. The receptors here all came from a woman aged 35 to 49 with Graves' hyperthyroidism.

This clonotype has at least ten counts. The rearrangement links TRBV12-3 or TRBV12-4 to TRBJ1-1; a weak D match, TRBD1 (5 bases). Trimming removed 0 bases at V and 0 bases at J, with 20 bases between. The CDR3 has 19 residues. The CDR3 bases are TGTGCCAGCAGTTTAGCGCGGAAGGGGCTAGTATCCATGAACACTGAAGCTTTCTTT. Amino acids: CASSLARKGLVSMNTEAFF.

This clonotype was counted ten times or more. The chain joins TRBV3-1 to TRBJ2-7; a possible D gene is TRBD2 (6 bases). Trimming took off 5 bases at V and 1 base at J, with 9 bases between the two ends. The germline CDR1 and CDR2 sequences are LGHDT and YNNKEL (reference sequence). This CDR3 has 13 amino acids. The CDR3 here is CASSSTSSYEQYF. The CDR3 DNA reads as TGTGCCAGCAGCTCGACTAGTTCCTACGAGCAGTACTTC.

This clonotype was detected ten times or more. The rearrangement uses TRBV6-2 or TRBV6-3 and TRBJ2-7; TRBD1 is a possible D gene (6 bases). The germline gives CDR1 MNHEY, CDR2 SVGEGT. Trimming left V 2 bases short and J 2 bases short, with 13 bases between. The CDR3 totals 15 residues. The CDR3 region has the DNA TGTGCCAGCAGTTACCTGACAGGCCCCACCTACGAGCAGTACTTC. The encoded protein is CASSYLTGPTYEQYF.

This clonotype has a count of ten or more. The CDR3 DNA reads TGTGCCGGGCGCCGGGTCCCCGGGGGCAATGAGCAGTTCTTC. As protein: CAGRRVPGGNEQFF. The chain recombines TRBV30 with TRBJ2-1; D may be TRBD2 (6 bases). V was trimmed by 8 bases and J by 6 bases, leaving 20 bases between them. Germline V CDR1 and CDR2: GTSNPN, SVGIG (reference sequence). The length of the CDR3 is 14 residues.

The sample holds a few counts of this clonotype. For the CDR3, the DNA is TGTGCCAGCAGCCAAGATCCTTGGGGCTCCTACGAGCAGTACTTC. Encoded protein: CASSQDPWGSYEQYF. This chain uses TRBV4-2 with TRBJ2-7; D is undetermined. Germline loops: CDR1 LGHNA, CDR2 YNFKEQ. This CDR3 has 15 amino acids. Trimming removed 0 bases from V and 0 bases from J, with 9 bases in between.

This clonotype has at least ten counts. The chain combines TRBV2 with TRBJ2-3; no clear D gene. Deletions cut 7 bases from V and 4 bases from J, with 12 bases between. Germline V gene lookup returns CDR1 SNHLY and CDR2 FYNNEI. The CDR3 totals 13 residues. CDR3 DNA sequence: TGTGCCAGCACCGCCGTTTTGCCAGATACGCAGTATTTT. This translates into CASTAVLPDTQYF.

The V gene is TRBV19, the J gene TRBJ2-7, with a possible D match to TRBD2 (7 bases). This CDR3 contains 15 residues. Germline V gene lookup returns CDR1 LNHDA and CDR2 SQIVND (reference sequence). V gave up 3 bases and J gave up 4 bases, with 16 bases separating them. The CDR3 DNA reads as TGTGCCAGTAGTATGCTGAGGGGGGGTTCGTACGAGCAGTACTTC. Protein: CASSMLRGGSYEQYF. Combining the CDR3 with reference TRBV19 and TRBJ2-7 gives the whole variable domain DGGITQSPKYLFRKEGQNVTLSCEQNLNHDAMYWYRQDPGQGLRLIYYSQIVNDFQKGDIAEGYSVSREKKESFPLTVTSAQKNPTAFYLCASSMLRGGSYEQYFGPGTRLTVT.

This clonotype was recorded at least ten times. The rearrangement joins TRBV28 to TRBJ1-1, with D possibly matching TRBD1 (5 bases). V shed 3 bases and J shed 1 base, with 12 bases lying between them. This CDR3 has 15 amino acids. Germline CDR1 is MDHEN and CDR2 is SYDVKM. CDR3 residues: CASSFVRVGNTEAFF. CDR3 coding DNA: TGTGCCAGCAGTTTTGTCAGGGTAGGGAACACTGAAGCTTTCTTT.

The chain carries TRBV3-1 and TRBJ2-5, with 10 positions matching TRBD2. Germline CDR1 is LGHDT and CDR2 is YNNKEL (reference sequence). Trimming took 1 base from V and 4 from J; bases not matched to a gene: 6. This CDR3 has 16 amino acids. The CDR3 nucleotides read TGTGCCAGCAGCCAAGGGGAACTAGCGGGGAGAGAGACCCAGTACTTC. Protein product: CASSQGELAGRETQYF.

This clonotype was seen only a few times. The rearrangement uses TRBV27 and TRBJ2-3, with 9 bases matching TRBD2. There are 16 residues in the CDR3. Germline V gene sequence: CDR1 MNHEY, CDR2 SMNVEV (reference sequence). V shed 2 bases and J 2 bases; nucleotides not matched to a gene: 5. The CDR3, as DNA: TGTGCCAGCAGTTTAAGGGGACTAGCTTCCACAGATACGCAGTATTTT. Its protein is CASSLRGLASTDTQYF.